A single sample gave rise to the 32 T cell receptor beta chains below, sequenced in a study of regulatory T cells in long-lasting Graves disease. Time point noted: newly diagnosed GD, antithyroid drugs for less than 3 months. With RNA extracted from PBMCs as input, the TCR library was made. With iRepertoire HTBI primers and Arm-PCR of CDR3 regions, TCR beta libraries were built. TCRdb redid the calling of the multiplex PCR reads with MiXCR, one entry per CDR3 protein. The repertoire has roughly 520,000 distinct CDR3 sequences, 12% of them found once; the top ten carry roughly 8.9%. This sample also belongs to another study, concerning T cells in Graves' hyperthyroidism and ophthalmopathy.

The specimen comprised peripheral blood mononuclear cells (PBMCs), sampled at new diagnosis, from a patient treated with antithyroid drugs. The receptors derive from a woman in her twenties or thirties with Graves disease.

At least ten counts were recorded for this clonotype. The chain carries TRBV28 and TRBJ2-5; the D gene is possibly TRBD2 (6 bases). Trimming removed 4 bases from V and 0 bases from J, with 9 bases in between. Germline V gene lookup returns CDR1 MDHEN and CDR2 SYDVKM. The CDR3 runs to 14 residues. For the CDR3, the DNA is TGTGCCAGCAGTTGGGGGGACTACCAAGAGACCCAGTACTTC. Protein: CASSWGDYQETQYF.

This clonotype was counted a few times. The J gene is TRBJ1-3, the V gene TRBV20-1; unclear D gene. V shed 2 bases and J shed 2 bases, with 10 bases lying between them. Germline V gene lookup returns CDR1 DFQATT and CDR2 SNEGSKA (reference sequence). The CDR3 extends over 14 amino acids. The CDR3 coding sequence is TGCAGTGCTAGACCGTATACTCCTGGAAACACCATATATTTT. Translation: CSARPYTPGNTIYF.

This clonotype appeared many times. The chain employs TRBV19 and TRBJ1-2; 11 positions agree with TRBD1. The CDR3 has 18 residues. Germline lookup yields CDR1 LNHDA and CDR2 SQIVND (reference sequence). J was trimmed by 0 bases and V by 5 bases; bases with no gene match: 11. For the CDR3, the DNA is TGTGCCAGTAGTCAACCGCGGACAGGGGGCAGATCTAACTATGGCTACACCTTC. This codes for CASSQPRTGGRSNYGYTF.

There are many counts of this clonotype. CDR3 sequence: CASSLRGGNGPETQYF. For the CDR3, the DNA is TGTGCCAGCAGCTTAAGGGGCGGGAATGGCCCAGAGACCCAGTACTTC. The chain recombines TRBV7-2 with TRBJ2-5; D may be TRBD2 (6 bases). This CDR3 is built from 16 residues. CDR1 SGHTA and CDR2 FQGNSA come from the germline V gene. V lost 2 bases, J lost 4 bases, and 17 bases lay in between. The whole variable domain, remainder taken from reference TRBV7-2 and TRBJ2-5, is GAGVSQSPSNKVTEKGKDVELRCDPISGHTALYWYRQSLGQGLEFLIYFQGNSAPDKSGLPSDRFSAERTGGSVSTLTIQRTQQEDSAVYLCASSLRGGNGPETQYFGPGTRLLVL.

This clonotype was counted many times. The chain couples TRBV28 to TRBJ2-2, with no clear D. This CDR3 is 13 amino acids long. V was cut by 2 bases and J by 8 bases, with 9 bases left in between. The germline CDR1 and CDR2 sequences are MDHEN and SYDVKM. The DNA for the CDR3 is TGTGCCAGCAGTTTAGCGAATCGGGGGGAGCTGTTTTTT. Its translation is CASSLANRGELFF.

Ten or more counts support this clonotype. This chain links TRBV11-2 with TRBJ2-7; D gene uncertain. Germline V gene sequence: CDR1 SGHAT, CDR2 FQNNGV. Trimming removed 3 bases at V and 1 base at J, with 7 bases between. CDR3 size: 13 residues. CDR3 residues: CASSFSESYEQYF. The DNA of the CDR3 is TGTGCCAGCAGCTTTTCGGAGTCCTACGAGCAGTACTTC. Variable domain in full (rest from reference TRBV11-2 and TRBJ2-7): EAGVAQSPRYKIIEKRQSVAFWCNPISGHATLYWYQQILGQGPKLLIQFQNNGVVDDSQLPKDRFSAERLKGVDSTLKIQPAKLEDSAVYLCASSFSESYEQYFGPGTRLTVT.

The V and J genes are TRBV7-8 and TRBJ2-1, with 14 bases that match TRBD2. This CDR3 region has 17 residues. Unmatched junction bases numbered 7, after V lost 5 bases and J lost 4 bases. The germline V gene encodes CDR1 SGHVS and CDR2 FQNEAQ. This chain's CDR3 is CASSQGLAGEAYNEQFF. For the CDR3, the DNA is TGTGCCAGCAGCCAGGGACTAGCGGGAGAGGCGTACAATGAGCAGTTCTTC.

The sample holds many counts of this clonotype. This chain connects TRBV15 to TRBJ2-3, with TRBD2 matching 9 bases. The germline V gene encodes CDR1 LNHNV and CDR2 YYDKDF (reference sequence). CDR3 length equals 16 residues. V lost 4 bases and J lost 4; bases outside the gene matches: 9. The CDR3 region has the DNA TGTGCCACCAGCACACGGGTGCGGGGGGGGGCAGATACGCAGTATTTT. Translation: CATSTRVRGGADTQYF.

This clonotype was counted ten times or more. The genes are TRBV2 and TRBJ1-2; TRBD1 matches at 11 bases. V trimming: 6 bases; J trimming: 8 bases; junction bases outside the gene matches: 8. This CDR3 spans 14 amino acids. Per germline, CDR1 SNHLY and CDR2 FYNNEI. In nucleotides, the CDR3 is TGTGCCAGCAGATCGGACAGGGGGCGCATCGGCTACACCTTC. It yields the protein CASRSDRGRIGYTF.

This clonotype was detected ten times or more. V usage is TRBV10-3 and J usage is TRBJ2-2; 9 positions match TRBD2. This CDR3 has 13 residues. The junction had 4 bases not matched to a gene; V was cut back by 7 bases and J by 7 bases. CDR1 is ENHRY, CDR2 SYGVKD, per germline. The CDR3, as DNA: TGTGCCATCAAATTAGCGGGAGACGGGGAGCTGTTTTTT. Translating it yields CAIKLAGDGELFF.

In this sample, this clonotype turned up many times. The V and J genes are TRBV7-2 and TRBJ2-5; TRBD1 is a possible D gene (5 bases). Per germline, CDR1 SGHTA and CDR2 FQGNSA. The CDR3 is made up of 16 amino acids. V shed 0 bases and J shed 1 base, with 12 bases lying between them. The CDR3 region is CASSLANRPFQETQYF. CDR3 in DNA: TGTGCCAGCAGCTTAGCTAACAGGCCGTTCCAAGAGACCCAGTACTTC.

There are a few counts of this clonotype. The V and J genes are TRBV12-3 or TRBV12-4 and TRBJ2-7; D is perhaps TRBD1 (5 bases). Trimming left V 1 base short and J 0 bases short, with 10 bases between. The CDR3 is 15 amino acids. This CDR3 is CASSLEGFSSYEQYF. The CDR3 nucleotides are TGTGCCAGCAGTTTAGAGGGGTTTAGCTCCTACGAGCAGTACTTC.

Points on this clonotype: A much larger clonotype is one base distant, so this may be a read error. The gene calls are TRBV27 and TRBJ2-3; 8 nucleotides line up with TRBD2. Gene TRBJ2-7 matches the end of the DNA better, so the J call may be wrong. The CDR3 runs to 14 residues. The V gene's germline CDR1 is MNHEY and CDR2 SMNVEV (reference sequence). CDR3 coding DNA: TGTGCCAGCAGTCACCCCGGGAGGGCCTATGAGCAGTACTTC. Translation gives CASSHPGRAYEQYF.

This clonotype was detected ten times or more. This rearrangement joins TRBV11-1 to TRBJ2-1; 7 positions match TRBD2. Germline V gene data show CDR1 as SGHAT and CDR2 as FQDESV (reference sequence). The CDR3 sequence is 16 residues long. Trimming cost V 4 bases and J 4 bases; bases outside gene matches: 10. The CDR3 spells CASSSLTSRPYNEQFF. The CDR3 nucleotides are TGTGCCAGCAGCTCTTTGACTAGCCGGCCATACAATGAGCAGTTCTTC.

This clonotype was seen at least ten times. The V and J genes are TRBV10-3 and TRBJ2-5, with TRBD2 matching over 11 bases. Per germline, CDR1 ENHRY and CDR2 SYGVKD. The V segment lost 5 bases and the J segment 4 bases; nucleotides outside the gene matches: 9. The CDR3 totals 16 residues. The CDR3 here is CAISPLIAGGRETQYF. CDR3 coding DNA: TGTGCCATCAGTCCTTTGATAGCGGGAGGGCGAGAGACCCAGTACTTC.

This clonotype showed up many times. V usage is TRBV18 and J usage is TRBJ2-7; D gene ambiguous. The CDR3 runs to 13 residues. The germline gives CDR1 KGHSH, CDR2 LQKENI. With 4 bases removed from V and 3 bases from J, the gap between germline ends came to 10 bases. The DNA for the CDR3 is TGTGCCAGCTCACTTCGGAACAGCTACGAGCAGTACTTC. Protein product: CASSLRNSYEQYF.

The sample holds many counts of this clonotype. The chain links TRBV4-2 to TRBJ2-2; 7 positions match TRBD2. The trim removed 8 bases at V and 6 bases at J, leaving 6 bases unmatched. Germline CDR1 and CDR2: LGHNA and YNFKEQ. This CDR3 spans 13 amino acids. CDR3 coding DNA: TGTGCCAGCGCTACTAGCGACGCCGGGGAGCTGTTTTTT. Its translation: CASATSDAGELFF.

At least ten counts were recorded for this clonotype. The genes are TRBV6-1 and TRBJ2-5; D is tentatively TRBD1 or TRBD2 (6 bases each). The V and J ends lost 4 bases and 5 bases respectively, with 17 bases between them. The CDR3 extends over 15 amino acids. From germline, CDR1 is MNHNS and CDR2 SASEGT. The CDR3 here is CASSVSWGAGETQYF. The DNA for the CDR3 is TGTGCCAGCAGTGTGAGTTGGGGGGCAGGTGAGACCCAGTACTTC.

This clonotype was detected ten times or more. The V gene is TRBV9, the J gene TRBJ2-5; 15 nucleotides agree with TRBD2. Germline CDR1 SGDLS, CDR2 YYNGEE. The junction had 5 bases not matched to a gene; V was cut back by 4 bases and J by 4 bases. This CDR3 is 16 amino acids long. Here the CDR3 DNA reads TGTGCCAGCAGCTCGGGACTAGCGGGAGGTGGAGAGACCCAGTACTTC. Its translation is CASSSGLAGGGETQYF.

The table lists this clonotype with a few counts. The genes are TRBV4-1 and TRBJ2-7; D could derive from TRBD1 or TRBD2 (5 bases each). This CDR3 contains 16 residues. CDR1 is MGHRA, CDR2 YSYEKL, per germline. V was trimmed by 5 bases and J by 2 bases, leaving 19 bases between them. CDR3 loop: CASSVGPGRKTYEQYF. The CDR3 DNA reads as TGCGCCAGCAGCGTGGGACCGGGACGGAAGACCTACGAGCAGTACTTC.

The chain has TRBV6-1 and TRBJ2-6; D perhaps matches TRBD1 (5 bases). Germline loops: CDR1 MNHNS, CDR2 SASEGT. V was trimmed by 5 bases and J by 2 bases, leaving 10 bases between them. The CDR3 runs to 15 residues. The CDR3 bases are TGTGCCAGCAGTCGACAGTTTCCTGGGGCCAACGTCCTGACTTTC. This gives the protein CASSRQFPGANVLTF.

This clonotype has at least ten counts. The genes are TRBV30 and TRBJ2-7; 8 bases align to TRBD1. Germline V gene data show CDR1 as GTSNPN and CDR2 as SVGIG (reference sequence). This CDR3 is 13 amino acids long. V was clipped by 3 bases and J by 6 bases; unmatched bases: 7. The CDR3 DNA reads as TGTGCCTGGAGGGGACAGGAACTCTTCGAGCAGTACTTC. It specifies CAWRGQELFEQYF.

This clonotype was seen at least ten times. The rearrangement joins TRBV19 to TRBJ1-5; D may be TRBD1 (6 bases). There are 15 residues in the CDR3. Germline assignment: CDR1 LNHDA and CDR2 SQIVND (reference sequence). V lost 6 bases and J 0 bases, leaving 12 bases between the germline ends. The CDR3 spells CASSPWTDSNQPQHF. The CDR3 DNA reads as TGTGCCAGTAGCCCATGGACAGATAGCAATCAGCCCCAGCATTTT.

The sample holds a few counts of this clonotype. The rearrangement links TRBV5-1 to TRBJ2-7, with D possibly matching TRBD1 (5 bases). The CDR3 is 14 amino acids. The germline CDR1 and CDR2 sequences are SGHRS and YFSETQ. V lost 1 base to trimming and J lost 2 bases, with 10 bases between them. The CDR3 DNA is TGCGCCAGCAGCTTGCGTGGACAAACCTACGAGCAGTACTTC. This gives the protein CASSLRGQTYEQYF.

This clonotype was counted at least ten times. The rearrangement joins TRBV20-1 to TRBJ2-5; 12 bases align to TRBD2. There are 15 residues in the CDR3. Germline V gene lookup returns CDR1 DFQATT and CDR2 SNEGSKA (reference sequence). Unmatched junction bases numbered 4, after V lost 0 bases and J lost 5 bases. CDR3 residues: CSARETSGSWETQYF. CDR3 coding DNA: TGCAGTGCTAGAGAGACTAGCGGGAGCTGGGAGACCCAGTACTTC.

This chain uses TRBV19 with TRBJ2-5; tentative D call: TRBD1 (6 bases). The end of the DNA aligns better with TRBJ2-7, so the J call may be wrong. Germline V CDR1 and CDR2: LNHDA, SQIVND (reference sequence). The length of the CDR3 is 15 residues. The CDR3 spells CASSPGHRPAYEQYF. CDR3 nucleotide sequence: TGTGCCAGTAGTCCGGGACACCGCCCCGCTTACGAGCAGTACTTC.

Concerning this clonotype: The likely explanation is a read error, given a far larger clone one base away. V gene TRBV11-2 combines with J gene TRBJ2-3; no firm D call. Gene TRBJ2-1 matches the end of the DNA better, so the J call may be wrong. Germline loops: CDR1 SGHAT, CDR2 FQNNGV. This CDR3 comprises 13 residues. CDR3: CAGSLGLNNEQFF. In DNA form, the CDR3 reads TGTGCCGGCAGCTTAGGGCTTAACAATGAGCAGTTCTTC.

This clonotype was counted many times. V and J are TRBV20-1 and TRBJ1-6, with D tentatively TRBD1 (5 bases). Deletions cut 2 bases from V and 3 bases from J, with 11 bases between. The CDR3 length is 15 residues. Germline V lookup: CDR1 DFQATT, CDR2 SNEGSKA (reference sequence). The CDR3 loop is CSARQGRVYNSPLHF. The CDR3 nucleotides read TGCAGTGCTAGACAGGGCAGGGTCTATAATTCACCCCTCCACTTT.

This clonotype was detected only a few times. The rearrangement joins TRBV20-1 to TRBJ2-5; tentatively, D is TRBD1 (6 bases). The germline V and J ends were trimmed by 0 bases and 3 bases, with 11 bases remaining between them. The CDR3 covers 14 residues. Germline values: CDR1 DFQATT, CDR2 SNEGSKA (reference sequence). Here the CDR3 DNA reads TGCAGTGCTAGAGATGGTGCAGGGGAAGAGACCCAGTACTTC. This gives the protein CSARDGAGEETQYF.

This CDR3 is CASTLDGMNTEAFF. The CDR3, as DNA: TGTGCCAGCACCCTGGACGGGATGAACACTGAAGCTTTCTTT. The rearrangement joins TRBV6-1 to TRBJ1-1; D gene unclear. Trimming took 7 bases from V and 0 from J, leaving 12 bases between them. The CDR3 is 14 residues long. Germline CDR1 reads MNHNS; CDR2 reads SASEGT.

V is TRBV6-1 and J is TRBJ1-2; no reliable D call. Trimming left V 11 bases short and J 8 bases short, with 15 bases between. This CDR3 is built from 11 residues. CDR1 is MNHNS and CDR2 is SASEGT in the germline V gene. Here the CDR3 reads CAAGRSRGYTF. The DNA of the CDR3 is TGTGCCGCTGGGCGATCTCGGGGCTACACCTTC.

Concerning this clonotype itself: Being one base from a much bigger clone, this may be a read error. The chain couples TRBV6-2 or TRBV6-3 to TRBJ1-2; 7 nucleotides align to TRBD1. With 6 bases clipped from V and 3 bases from J, the junction kept 7 bases outside the gene matches. The CDR3 sequence is 14 residues long. Germline V gene lookup returns CDR1 MNHEY and CDR2 SVGEGT. CDR3 bases: TGTGCCAGCAGAGAGATAGACAGGGACTATGGCTACACCTTC. Its translation is CASREIDRDYGYTF.